Presented here are 30 T cell receptor beta chains from one specimen sequenced in a study of blood T cell repertoires in COVID-19. The method was immunoSEQ multiplex PCR; TCRdb's version includes in-frame clones alone and lacks a portion of them. Among a few hundred thousand clones listed, about 91% were seen once. Sequencing used peripheral blood. Every receptor here comes from a woman in her 50s with COVID-19, enrolled during active disease.

The chain uses TRBV28 and TRBJ2-1; 8 bases align to TRBD1. The CDR3 is 14 residues long. Germline CDR1 is MDHEN and CDR2 is SYDVKM. After removal of 7 bases from V and 3 bases from J, the junction contained 5 bases not matched to a gene. The CDR3 nucleotides are TGTGCCAGCACCCGGACAGGGCTCTACAATGAGCAGTTCTTC. Its protein is CASTRTGLYNEQFF.

This chain uses TRBV19 with TRBJ2-2; TRBD1 matches at 10 bases. V lost 6 bases, J lost 4 bases, and 11 bases stayed unmatched. Germline V gives CDR1 LNHDA, CDR2 SQIVND (reference sequence). The CDR3 is 17 residues long. In nucleotides, the CDR3 is TGTGCCAGTAGGGGGACAGGGGTAAGGTACGGCACCGGGGAGCTGTTTTTT. Amino acids: CASRGTGVRYGTGELFF.

The rearrangement joins TRBV19 to TRBJ2-2; 8 nucleotides agree with TRBD1. After removal of 7 bases from V and 7 bases from J, the junction contained 11 bases not matched to a gene. The germline V gene encodes CDR1 LNHDA and CDR2 SQIVND (reference sequence). The CDR3 is 15 amino acids. The CDR3 bases are TGTGCCAGTATCTCACGGACAGGGTCCGGCGGGGAGCTGTTTTTT. Protein product: CASISRTGSGGELFF.

V usage is TRBV6-5 and J usage is TRBJ1-1, with D uncertain. The germline V gene encodes CDR1 MNHEY and CDR2 SVGAGI. The CDR3 has 12 residues. The germline V and J ends were trimmed by 3 bases and 1 base, with 3 bases remaining between them. The DNA of the CDR3 is TGTGCCAGCAGTTATAAGAACACTGAAGCTTTCTTT. It specifies CASSYKNTEAFF.

The V call is TRBV19, the J call TRBJ2-2; 8 positions agree with TRBD2. The V gene end was trimmed by 5 bases and the J gene end by 5 bases; junction bases not matched to a gene: 7. CDR3 size: 15 residues. Germline CDR1 is LNHDA and CDR2 is SQIVND (reference sequence). The chain's CDR3 is CASSARGGQTGELFF. The CDR3 DNA follows: TGTGCCAGTAGTGCTCGGGGGGGCCAAACCGGGGAGCTGTTTTTT.

The gene calls are TRBV27 and TRBJ2-7; D not resolved. This CDR3 has 15 residues. The germline V gene encodes CDR1 MNHEY and CDR2 SMNVEV (reference sequence). The V and J ends lost 2 bases and 2 bases respectively, with 13 bases between them. CDR3 residues: CASSLVTAKPYEQYF. In DNA form, the CDR3 reads TGTGCCAGCAGTTTAGTCACAGCAAAGCCCTACGAGCAGTACTTC.

The J gene is TRBJ2-7, the V gene TRBV19, with a weak D call TRBD1 (6 bases). CDR3 size: 15 residues. With 2 bases removed from V and 5 bases from J, the gap between germline ends came to 16 bases. Per germline, CDR1 LNHDA and CDR2 SQIVND (reference sequence). The CDR3 reads CASSIKPTGYHEQYF. As DNA, the CDR3 is TGTGCCAGTAGTATAAAACCAACAGGGTACCACGAGCAGTACTTC.

The chain employs TRBV28 and TRBJ2-7; TRBD2 matches at 11 bases. The CDR3 contains 15 residues. Germline CDR1 reads MDHEN; CDR2 reads SYDVKM. Trimming removed 5 bases from V and 6 bases from J; junction bases left unmatched: 9. DNA of the CDR3: TGTGCCAGCAGTCTAATGACTAGCGGGGTTGCCGAGCAGTACTTC. It is translated as CASSLMTSGVAEQYF.

J is TRBJ2-1 and V is TRBV3-1 (or the pseudogene TRBV3-2); TRBD2 matches 13 bases. The CDR3 extends over 15 amino acids. Germline V gene data show CDR1 as LGHDT and CDR2 as YNNKEL (reference sequence). V trimming: 4 bases; J trimming: 10 bases; junction bases outside the gene matches: 7. The CDR3 loop reads CASSPRTSGGFEQFF. The CDR3, as DNA: TGTGCCAGCAGCCCCCGGACTAGCGGGGGATTCGAGCAGTTCTTC.

J is TRBJ2-1 and V is TRBV6-1, with D maybe TRBD2 (5 bases). Germline V CDR1 and CDR2: MNHNS, SASEGT. V shed 4 bases and J shed 0 bases, with 13 bases lying between them. This CDR3 region has 16 residues. CDR3 nucleotide sequence: TGTGCCAGCAGTGGACTATTCGGAAGCTCCTACAATGAGCAGTTCTTC. Translated: CASSGLFGSSYNEQFF.

This clone has more than one count but fewer than ten. The chain couples TRBV5-4 to TRBJ1-1; D remains unclear. The V end lost 4 bases, the J end lost 11 bases, and 21 bases lay between the germline ends. The CDR3 length is 14 residues. Germline values: CDR1 SGHNT, CDR2 YYREEE (reference sequence). CDR3 nucleotide sequence: TGTGCCAGCAGCCCCCGGGAGGGTCCCGGGGAGGCTTTCTTT. Its translation: CASSPREGPGEAFF.

The V call is TRBV29-1, the J call TRBJ2-2, with a possible D match to TRBD2 (6 bases). Germline CDR1 and CDR2: SQVTM and ANQGSEA. The CDR3 spans 11 residues. The germline V and J ends were trimmed by 6 bases and 10 bases, with 12 bases remaining between them. CDR3 sequence reads: CSVGRGKELFF. CDR3 nucleotides: TGCAGCGTGGGGCGGGGTAAGGAGCTGTTTTTT.

In its sample, this clone was seen a few times. V and J are TRBV27 and TRBJ2-7; a possible D gene is TRBD2 (5 bases). The ends were cut back, 4 bases at V and 6 bases at J, with 13 bases in the middle. CDR1 and CDR2 (germline): MNHEY, SMNVEV (reference sequence). The CDR3 extends over 13 amino acids. The CDR3 loop is CASSWATEGEQYF. The CDR3 nucleotides read TGTGCCAGCAGTTGGGCAACAGAGGGCGAGCAGTACTTC.

V and J are TRBV4-2 and TRBJ1-2; perhaps TRBD1 as D (6 bases). CDR3 size: 17 residues. The V and J ends lost 2 bases and 0 bases respectively, with 16 bases between them. Germline-derived CDR1 and CDR2 are LGHNA and YNFKEQ. The CDR3 here is CASSQNSGGRANYGYTF. For the CDR3, the DNA is TGTGCCAGCAGCCAAAATTCGGGGGGCCGAGCTAACTATGGCTACACCTTC.

This clone was seen more than once but under ten times. V gene TRBV2 combines with J gene TRBJ2-3, with D possibly TRBD2 on 5 matching bases. CDR1 is SNHLY, CDR2 FYNNEI, per germline. There are 14 residues in the CDR3. V was trimmed by 7 bases and J by 1 base, leaving 12 bases between them. CDR3 region: CASKRAEGTDTQYF. CDR3 DNA: TGTGCCAGCAAGAGAGCGGAGGGCACAGATACGCAGTATTTT.

The chain links TRBV5-3 to TRBJ1-2, with D uncertain. TRBV5-3 is known as an ORF, though its function is uncertain. The V and J ends lost 2 bases and 3 bases respectively, with 11 bases between them. The CDR3 is 14 residues long. CDR3 coding DNA: TGTGCCAGAAGCTTTCACACAGAGTACTATGGCTACACCTTC. Its translation is CARSFHTEYYGYTF.

This chain uses TRBV2 with TRBJ1-2; D ambiguous. The CDR3 has 14 residues. Germline V gene sequence: CDR1 SNHLY, CDR2 FYNNEI. V lost 1 base and J lost 5, with 11 bases in between. The CDR3 DNA follows: TGTGCCAGCAGTGAAGGGTCAGATCCTTATGGCTACACCTTC. Translation gives CASSEGSDPYGYTF. The whole variable domain, filled in from reference TRBV2 and TRBJ1-2, reads EPEVTQTPSHQVTQMGQEVILRCVPISNHLYFYWYRQILGQKVEFLVSFYNNEISEKSEIFDDQFSVERPDGSNFTLKIRSTKLEDSAMYFCASSEGSDPYGYTFGSGTRLTVV.

V and J are TRBV27 and TRBJ1-5; no clear D. CDR3 length: 14 amino acids. With 4 bases removed from V and 0 bases from J, the gap between germline ends came to 7 bases. CDR1 is MNHEY, CDR2 SMNVEV, per germline (reference sequence). The CDR3 sequence: CASSSENSNQPQHF. The CDR3 DNA is TGTGCCAGCAGTTCGGAGAATAGCAATCAGCCCCAGCATTTT.

The V and J genes are TRBV19 and TRBJ2-5; 8 bases fit TRBD2. After removal of 4 bases from V and 2 bases from J, the junction contained 3 bases not matched to a gene. CDR3 length: 14 residues. Germline V gives CDR1 LNHDA, CDR2 SQIVND (reference sequence). The chain's CDR3 is CASSTGTSQETQYF. The CDR3 region has the DNA TGTGCCAGTAGTACCGGGACTAGTCAAGAGACCCAGTACTTC.

The V and J genes are TRBV28 and TRBJ1-6; D is undetermined. Trimming stripped 3 bases from V and 7 bases from J, with 7 bases between. CDR1 is MDHEN and CDR2 is SYDVKM in the germline V gene. CDR3 length equals 13 residues. The CDR3: CASSLSGNSPLHF. As DNA, the CDR3 is TGTGCCAGCAGTTTGAGCGGAAATTCACCCCTCCACTTT.

This rearrangement joins TRBV30 to TRBJ1-1; D is unresolved. Germline V gene sequence: CDR1 GTSNPN, CDR2 SVGIG (reference sequence). CDR3 length equals 14 residues. Deletions cut 2 bases from V and 4 bases from J, with 14 bases between. The CDR3: CAWSLSRVTTEAFF. DNA of the CDR3: TGTGCCTGGAGTCTCTCTCGGGTTACCACTGAAGCTTTCTTT.

V usage is TRBV13 and J usage is TRBJ1-1; perhaps TRBD1 as D (6 bases). The CDR3 is 17 residues long. Trimming stripped 5 bases from V and 4 bases from J, with 23 bases between. Germline loops: CDR1 PRHDT, CDR2 FYEKMQ (reference sequence). The CDR3 loop reads CASSLWGQGYRSTEAFF. Here the CDR3 DNA reads TGTGCCAGCAGCCTGTGGGGGCAGGGCTACCGGAGCACTGAAGCTTTCTTT.

The V gene is TRBV15, the J gene TRBJ1-2; the match to TRBD1 covers 9 bases. V was clipped by 2 bases and J by 6 bases; unmatched bases: 7. There are 15 residues in the CDR3. Germline V gene sequence: CDR1 LNHNV, CDR2 YYDKDF (reference sequence). The DNA of the CDR3 is TGTGCCACCAGCAGACCGAAACAGGGGGCGGATGGCTACACCTTC. It is translated as CATSRPKQGADGYTF.

J is TRBJ1-5 and V is TRBV28; 9 positions agree with TRBD1. CDR1 MDHEN and CDR2 SYDVKM come from the germline V gene. The CDR3 runs to 16 residues. The V segment lost 8 bases and the J segment 2 bases; nucleotides outside the gene matches: 10. CDR3 nucleotide sequence: TGTGCCAGCGCCGGGACAGGGTCGGTGGGCAATCAGCCCCAGCATTTT. Translated: CASAGTGSVGNQPQHF.

This rearrangement joins TRBV6-4 to TRBJ2-7; possible D gene TRBD1, 5 bases. V dropped 6 bases and J dropped 5 bases, with 14 bases sitting between them. The CDR3 spans 13 residues. In germline, CDR1 is MRHNA, CDR2 SNTAGT. The CDR3 loop is CASSESGINEQYF. As DNA, the CDR3 is TGTGCCAGCAGCGAGTCAGGGATCAACGAGCAGTACTTC.

V gene TRBV6-5 combines with J gene TRBJ2-2; TRBD1 matches at 7 bases. CDR3 length equals 15 residues. V gave up 3 bases and J gave up 4 bases; unmatched junction bases: 5. In germline, CDR1 is MNHEY, CDR2 SVGAGI. The CDR3 nucleotides read TGTGCCAGCAGTTATCTTGGACAGGTCACCGGGGAGCTGTTTTTT. The encoded protein is CASSYLGQVTGELFF.

V and J are TRBV3-1 (or the pseudogene TRBV3-2) and TRBJ2-3; D unresolved. Trimming took 1 base from V and 5 from J, leaving 4 bases between them. CDR3 length: 12 amino acids. Per the germline V gene, CDR1 is LGHDT and CDR2 is YNNKEL (reference sequence). The CDR3 region is CASSQVRDTQYF. For the CDR3, the DNA is TGTGCCAGCAGCCAAGTGAGAGATACGCAGTATTTT.

Only one count was recorded for this clone. J is TRBJ2-1 and V is TRBV29-1, with TRBD2 matching 8 bases. This CDR3 spans 14 amino acids. With 8 bases clipped from V and 10 bases from J, the junction kept 16 bases outside the gene matches. Germline CDR1 is SQVTM and CDR2 is ANQGSEA. In DNA, the CDR3 is TGCAGCTTGACCCTTGGGACTAGTCCCAGGGAGCAGTTCTTC. Translated: CSLTLGTSPREQFF.

This chain uses TRBV3-1 (or the pseudogene TRBV3-2) with TRBJ2-7, with 10 nucleotides matching TRBD1. CDR1 is LGHDT and CDR2 is YNNKEL in the germline V gene (reference sequence). The CDR3 totals 18 residues. V was clipped by 4 bases and J by 5 bases; unmatched bases: 17. Here the CDR3 DNA reads TGTGCCAGCAGCCCCGTCTCCCGGTCGGGACAGGGGATCAACGAGCAGTACTTC. As protein: CASSPVSRSGQGINEQYF.

Remarks on this clone: The same CDR3 also results from other DNA sequences found in this sample. The chain combines TRBV5-1 with TRBJ2-2, with TRBD1 identical over 7 bases. The CDR3 contains 14 residues. Germline CDR1 reads SGHRS; CDR2 reads YFSETQ. V lost 2 bases and J lost 5; bases outside the gene matches: 3. The CDR3 region is CASSLGTVTGELFF. CDR3 nucleotides: TGCGCCAGCAGCTTAGGGACAGTTACCGGGGAGCTGTTTTTT.